Listed below are T cell receptor beta chains from one sample, sequenced in a study of human thymus T cells. Sequenced by immunoSEQ multiplex PCR; TCRdb stores in-frame clones only, minus some. The top ten hold roughly 0.031% of the sample, which has roughly 86,000 clones, about 96% seen once. The source material was thymus tissue. The receptors originated from a boy in the first two years of life with a congenital heart defect but otherwise immunologically healthy. Each CDR3 is given with its conserved first and last residue. Fields, in order: clone size, D gene, J gene, V gene, CDR3 protein, CDR3 DNA. The D gene is left open where the match is weak. Not all rows give a size; the values are once, few, many and, for expanded clones, a class.

NA	NA	TRBJ2-7	TRBV5-4	CASSLAAHEQYF	TGTGCCAGCAGCTTGGCCGCCCACGAGCAGTACTTC
NA	NA	TRBJ2-3	TRBV10-3	CAISESRGTSTDTQYF	TGTGCCATCAGTGAGTCGAGGGGAACTAGCACAGATACGCAGTATTTT
NA	NA	TRBJ2-6	TRBV5-4	CASSLARVGSNVLTF	TGTGCCAGCAGCTTGGCCAGGGTAGGGTCCAACGTCCTGACTTTC
NA	TRBD1	TRBJ1-3	TRBV7-6	CASSRAGQSSGNTIYF	TGTGCCAGCAGCCGGGCGGGACAGTCCTCTGGAAACACCATATATTTT
once	NA	TRBJ1-2	TRBV5-5	CASSLRSAGKDYGYTF	TGTGCCAGCAGCTTGAGGTCGGCGGGTAAGGACTATGGCTACACCTTC
NA	NA	TRBJ1-1	TRBV11-2	CASSAVGPNTEAFF	TGTGCCAGCAGCGCGGTTGGACCGAACACTGAAGCTTTCTTT
NA	NA	TRBJ2-7	TRBV7-9	CASGGGPLSHEQYF	TGTGCCAGCGGGGGCGGCCCTCTCAGCCACGAGCAGTACTTC
NA	NA	TRBJ1-2	TRBV7-2	CASSPNRAVGYTF	TGTGCCAGCAGCCCCAACCGTGCGGTTGGCTACACCTTC
NA	TRBD2	TRBJ2-1	TRBV7-2	CASSLEGLAGQREQFF	TGTGCCAGCAGCTTAGAGGGACTAGCGGGACAACGGGAGCAGTTCTTC
NA	TRBD2	TRBJ2-5	TRBV7-6	CASSLGGSGPGGTQYF	TGTGCCAGCAGCTTGGGCGGGAGTGGTCCGGGGGGGACCCAGTACTTC
NA	TRBD1	TRBJ1-1	TRBV6-1	CASRANRGNTEAFF	TGTGCCAGCAGAGCCAACAGGGGGAACACTGAAGCTTTCTTT
NA	NA	TRBJ2-5	TRBV25-1	CASSERQLCHQETQYF	TGTGCCAGCAGTGAAAGACAGCTCTGTCACCAAGAGACCCAGTACTTC
NA	NA	TRBJ2-1	TRBV19	CASSLHRTVYNEQFF	TGTGCCAGTAGCCTTCACCGGACAGTATACAATGAGCAGTTCTTC
once	TRBD2	TRBJ2-3	TRBV5-1	CASSGSGGGTDTQYF	TGCGCCAGCAGCGGTAGCGGGGGGGGCACAGATACGCAGTATTTT
NA	TRBD2	TRBJ2-3	TRBV7-9	CASSFIGRETLTDTQYF	TGTGCCAGCAGCTTTATAGGGCGGGAGACCCTCACAGATACGCAGTATTTT
NA	NA	TRBJ1-1	TRBV7-3	CASSYSTDMNIFGTEAFF	TGTGCCAGCAGTTATTCGACAGATATGAACATCTTCGGGACTGAAGCTTTCTTT
NA	NA	TRBJ2-1	TRBV28	CASSLLGNEQFF	TGTGCCAGCAGTTTATTGGGCAATGAGCAGTTCTTC
NA	NA	TRBJ2-2	TRBV2	CASSDPGQNTGELFF	TGTGCCAGCAGTGATCCCGGACAGAACACCGGGGAGCTGTTTTTT
few	TRBD2	TRBJ2-7	TRBV4-2	CASSSQGVAGAYEQYF	TGTGCCAGCAGCTCCCAGGGGGTAGCGGGGGCCTACGAGCAGTACTTC
NA	NA	TRBJ2-3	TRBV7-6	CATIFRDTQYF	TGTGCCACCATCTTTAGGGATACGCAGTATTTT
NA	TRBD2	TRBJ2-1	TRBV5-1	CASSPSSGGAENEQFF	TGCGCCAGCAGCCCTTCTAGCGGGGGGGCCGAGAATGAGCAGTTCTTC
NA	NA	TRBJ1-1	TRBV28	CASSLILVSRAFF	TGTGCCAGCAGTTTAATTCTGGTCAGTAGAGCTTTCTTT
NA	TRBD1	TRBJ2-7	TRBV7-8	CASSPEDRGHYEQYF	TGTGCCAGCAGCCCAGAAGACAGGGGGCATTACGAGCAGTACTTC
NA	TRBD1	TRBJ1-4	TRBV6-1	CASSEAPIGTAVREKLFF	TGTGCCAGCAGTGAAGCGCCCATAGGGACAGCCGTCCGTGAAAAACTGTTTTTT
NA	NA	TRBJ1-5	TRBV7-8	CASSPNAQGSNQPQHF	TGTGCCAGCAGCCCTAACGCCCAGGGGAGCAATCAGCCCCAGCATTTT
NA	TRBD1	TRBJ1-1	TRBV11-2	CASSLGTGDLTEAFF	TGTGCCAGCAGCTTAGGGACAGGAGACCTCACTGAAGCTTTCTTT
NA	NA	TRBJ2-3	TRBV20-1	CSASVYDTQYF	TGCAGTGCTAGTGTCTATGATACGCAGTATTTT
NA	NA	TRBJ1-2	TRBV20-1	CSATGHGF	TGCAGTGCCACCGGACACGGGTTC
few	NA	TRBJ2-7	TRBV12-5	CASSSGQEQYF	TGTGCTTCCTCCTCAGGCCAAGAGCAGTACTTC
NA	TRBD1	TRBJ2-7	TRBV6-1	CASSDGTGLTYEQYF	TGTGCCAGCAGTGACGGGACAGGGCTAACCTACGAGCAGTACTTC
NA	TRBD2	TRBJ2-5	TRBV11-2	CASSLGKLAGGGRETQYF	TGTGCCAGCAGCTTAGGAAAACTAGCGGGGGGGGGTCGAGAGACCCAGTACTTC
NA	NA	TRBJ2-1	TRBV9	CASSVAVRERGYNEQFF	TGTGCCAGCAGCGTAGCTGTTCGGGAGAGAGGCTACAATGAGCAGTTCTTC
NA	NA	TRBJ1-1	TRBV7-2	CASSLAGTEAFF	TGTGCCAGCAGCTTAGCGGGGACTGAAGCTTTCTTT
NA	TRBD2	TRBJ2-3	TRBV5-1	CASSWSGGLGEYF	TGCGCCAGCAGCTGGAGCGGGGGGCTTGGGGAGTATTTT
once	NA	TRBJ2-7	TRBV6-4	CASDIVDEQYF	TGTGCCAGCGATATCGTCGACGAGCAGTACTTC
NA	TRBD2	TRBJ2-3	TRBV14	CASSQDKRLAGGPDHTQYF	TGTGCCAGCAGCCAAGATAAGAGGCTAGCGGGAGGACCCGACCATACGCAGTATTTT
once	NA	TRBJ1-4	TRBV7-9	CASSLGRHSLEKLFF	TGTGCCAGCAGCTTGGGTCGTCATTCCCTTGAAAAACTGTTTTTT
NA	NA	TRBJ2-5	TRBV2	CASGGPQYF	TGTGCCTCCGGGGGCCCCCAGTACTTC
NA	NA	TRBJ1-4	TRBV19	CASSIPADREKLFF	TGTGCCAGTAGTATTCCGGCTGACAGGGAAAAACTGTTTTTT
NA	TRBD2	TRBJ2-1	TRBV4-3	CASSQDPTSGYNEQFF	TGCGCCAGCAGCCAAGATCCGACTAGCGGATACAATGAGCAGTTCTTC
NA	NA	TRBJ2-3	TRBV6-5	CASRTRDTQYF	TGTGCCAGCAGGACACGGGATACGCAGTATTTT
NA	TRBD1	TRBJ2-7	TRBV2	CASRTGLAYEQYF	TGTGCCTCCAGGACAGGGTTGGCCTACGAGCAGTACTTC